The entry below gives a single T cell receptor (beta chain) sequence along with its context. Which antigen it targets is not known. It has no much larger one-base neighbor in the sample; base qualities were not kept. The data derive from a study of blood T cell repertoires in COVID-19 (dated by TCRdb to about 2020). Background for the entire study: Samples from collaborators originated in the United States, Italy and Spain and spanned both the acute and convalescent phases of COVID-19. The prospective study material was composed of cDNA or gDNA derived from T cells, B-cell-depleted T cells, or PBMCs. Deeply sampled blood TCRbeta repertoires from subjects exposed to, actively infected with, or recovered from COVID-19 were included in the dataset. The repertoires were released in a freely available public database intended as a resource for research on the immune response to SARS-CoV-2. The samples were drawn from two sources: the first 160 participants of the ongoing ImmuneRACE study, and 1,254 subjects contributed by 6 global collaborators. Nearly every sample came with metadata listing a de-identified subject ID, COVID-19 status, age in years and sex. HLA class I and class II types, where available, came from metadata supplied by the sample provider rather than from assay-based typing.

What the research found in general, with its limitations: The quantity of clinical and demographic metadata differed by source and by participant and was supplied without curation.

Participants in the prospective study were aged about 18 to 95 years, lived in about two dozen United States geographic areas, and enrolled through a virtual design. To assign participants to cohorts, the prospective study relied on clinical history that participants themselves reported in a screening survey and a study questionnaire. Recovered participants in ImmuneRACE Cohort 3 were defined as having two consecutive negative NP/OP PCR tests, clearance from a healthcare professional, or resolution of symptoms. Each participant in the prospective study had whole blood, serum and a nasopharyngeal or oropharyngeal swab collected by mobile phlebotomists. Over a roughly 2-month period, participants in the prospective study had the option of providing additional blood draws and questionnaires. Prospective study blood samples were shipped either frozen or at room temperature before DNA extraction. The cysteine opens and the phenylalanine closes a CDR3 of 13 amino acids. Here the CDR3 DNA is all that survives: 39 bases in frame from base 1. As encoded in the germline V gene (reference sequence), CDR1 is GTSNPN while CDR2 is SVGIG. V is pared back by 5 bases and J by 4 bases, with 14 bases lying between the germline termini.

TCRbeta CDR3 regions were amplified from genomic DNA using the immunoSEQ Assay, a bias-controlled multiplex PCR. Processing in the source paper ran as follows. Within the assay, amplification of reference gene primers was used to estimate how many nucleated cells each sample contained. Sequence reads were collapsed and filtered to measure the absolute abundance of every unique TCRbeta CDR3 rearrangement. For each sample, productive Simpson clonality was calculated as the square root of Simpson's diversity index over productive rearrangements. What TCRdb holds here is the immuneACCESS table cut down to in-frame rearrangements. Part of the clones is not present; checked against another copy, under half of the missing clones reflect an unresolved V gene, and the others are unexplained. V and J calls and clone size are given by that table; D and trimming were obtained from the DNA. The sample table contains 390,000 or so clones; only one count was recorded for roughly 89% of them. Jointly, the top ten make up roughly 9.4% of the sample.

Material for sequencing was PBMCs or T cells enriched from blood (not recorded which). The chain couples TRBV30 to TRBJ1-1; the D gene is not confidently resolved. The sequence was collected from a woman between 50 and 59 years old who had recovered from COVID-19. The CDR3 here reads CAWGRASGTEAFF. The DNA reads TGTGCCTGGGGGAGGGCTAGCGGCACTGAAGCTTTCTTT.